The clone carrying this T cell receptor beta chain has more than one count but fewer than ten. The source of the sample is a study of blood T cell repertoires in COVID-19. Overall study: The United States, Italy and Spain supplied acute and convalescent COVID-19 samples. Nucleic acid was either cDNA or gDNA, and it came from T cells, B-cell-depleted T cells, or PBMCs.

Produced via immunoSEQ multiplex PCR; TCRdb's table is partial and in-frame only. The data contain 80,000 to 95,000 clones, 80% to 90% of them singletons. V shed 5 bases and J shed 4 bases, with 8 bases lying between them. The CDR3 is made up of 13 amino acids. Germline V CDR1 and CDR2: SEHNR, FQNEAQ (reference sequence). This TCR was sampled from a human donor in a cohort sampled during active COVID-19. Sequenced sample: peripheral blood. The chain is built from TRBV7-9 and TRBJ2-2; a weak D match, TRBD1 (5 bases). CDR3 protein: CASSTDSTGELFF. The CDR3 region has the DNA TGTGCCAGCAGCACCGACAGCACCGGGGAGCTGTTTTTT.